A single sample is the source of the 6 T cell receptor beta chains below, sequenced in a study of beta chain features in type 1 diabetes. Regarding the study as a whole: Among all four CD4+ subsets, Type 1 diabetes patients had TCRB CDR3s that were moderately but significantly shorter.

Expressed TCRB transcripts were sequenced, since all the RNA that had been isolated was reverse transcribed. Libraries were prepared by immunoSEQ multiplex PCR; TCRdb keeps only in-frame clonotypes and omits some of them. The table records 400,000 or so clones, around 9.6% of them present only once. Their cognate antigens are unknown. The specimen was central memory CD4+ T cells from blood. These receptor sequences come from a man aged 25-45 years with type 1 diabetes.

This clone was detected ten times or more. The V gene is TRBV6-1, the J gene TRBJ1-2, with D possibly being TRBD1 (6 bases). In germline, CDR1 is MNHNS, CDR2 SASEGT. V lost 5 bases and J lost 1, with 11 bases in between. This CDR3 has 14 amino acids. CDR3 nucleotide sequence: TGTGCCAGCAGTCCCACGGGACATAACTATGGCTACACCTTC. This codes for CASSPTGHNYGYTF.

This clone was seen a few times. This rearrangement joins TRBV7-8 to TRBJ2-1; D might be TRBD2 (5 bases). Germline V lookup: CDR1 SGHVS, CDR2 FQNEAQ. With 0 bases removed from V and 8 bases from J, the gap between germline ends came to 14 bases. The CDR3 totals 15 residues. The CDR3: CASSLASPTTHEQFF. CDR3 sequence (DNA): TGTGCCAGCAGCTTAGCGAGTCCGACTACCCATGAGCAGTTCTTC.

This clone was seen only a few times. This rearrangement joins TRBV28 to TRBJ1-5; D not certain. Germline lookup yields CDR1 MDHEN and CDR2 SYDVKM. This CDR3 contains 16 residues. Trimming stripped 10 bases from V and 2 bases from J, with 21 bases between. The CDR3 bases are TGTGCCATCACCGGATCCAGAGGTGTCGGCAATCAGCCCCAGCATTTT. Translating it yields CAITGSRGVGNQPQHF.

This chain joins TRBV21-1 and TRBJ2-5; TRBD2 reflects the table's D call only, with no check against the DNA. TRBV21-1 is termed a pseudogene. There are 16 residues in the CDR3. In DNA form, the CDR3 reads TGTGCCAGCAGCAAATATTGGAGGTGGAGGGAGGAGACCCAGTACTTC. It is translated as CASSKYWRWREETQYF.

The chain recombines TRBV7-6 with TRBJ1-5; 8 bases agree with TRBD1. Germline values: CDR1 SGHVS, CDR2 FNYEAQ. The CDR3 is 15 amino acids. J was trimmed by 3 bases and V by 5 bases; bases with no gene match: 6. CDR3 DNA: TGTGCCAGCAGCGTCAGGGGGCCGCTCAATCAGCCCCAGCATTTT. Translation: CASSVRGPLNQPQHF.

This clone was counted between two and nine times. This chain joins TRBV15 and TRBJ2-1; weak D call: TRBD2 (6 bases). CDR1 is LNHNV, CDR2 YYDKDF, per germline (reference sequence). This CDR3 has 15 amino acids. V gave up 1 base and J gave up 4 bases, with 11 bases separating them. Written as DNA, the CDR3 is TGTGCCACCAGCAGAGTTGGAGGGATTTACAATGAGCAGTTCTTC. Residues: CATSRVGGIYNEQFF.